This paragraph reports one TCR beta chain. The source of the sample is a study of control samples from healthy donors and cancer patients. Profiled with immunoSEQ multiplex PCR; TCRdb holds only in-frame clones, not every one. This table has more than 120,000 clones, about nine tenths appearing once. Germline loops: CDR1 SGHDT, CDR2 YYEEEE. This CDR3 spans 14 amino acids. Between the trimmed V and J ends, which lost 3 bases and 3 bases, there was a span of 9 bases. Sequenced sample: blood. This chain links TRBV5-6 with TRBJ2-2; D possibly corresponds to TRBD1 (6 bases). This receptor was taken from a man aged 25 to 45 in good health. The CDR3 nucleotides are TGTGCCAGCAGCTGGGACACCTACACCGGGGAGCTGTTTTTT. It yields the protein CASSWDTYTGELFF.